Listed here are 9 T cell receptor beta chains from one sample, sequenced in a study of cytomegalovirus exposure and HLA in healthy donors. Primers: 60 Vbeta forward and 13 Jbeta reverse. TCRdb's table, derived via immunoSEQ multiplex PCR, lists solely in-frame clones and lacks some. The sample shows 120,000 or so clones, approximately 17% of them seen only once. Sequencing was performed on PBMCs. The receptors shown here come from a female donor in good health and CMV-seropositive.

V and J are TRBV2 and TRBJ2-1; TRBD2 aligns across 16 bases. Germline CDR1 reads SNHLY; CDR2 reads FYNNEI. Losses at the gene ends were 7 bases for V and 0 bases for J; bases not matched to a gene: 6. The CDR3 extends over 18 amino acids. Here the CDR3 reads CASNLGLAGGSSYNEQFF. The CDR3 DNA is TGTGCCAGCAATCTGGGACTAGCGGGAGGGAGCTCCTACAATGAGCAGTTCTTC.

Worth noting for this clone: At the DNA level, this CDR3 is encoded by other sequences in the same sample as well. The CDR3 sequence: CASSPGLADYNEQFF. CDR3 in DNA: TGCGCCAGCAGCCCCGGGCTAGCGGACTACAATGAGCAGTTCTTC. The rearrangement uses TRBV5-1 and TRBJ2-1; 7 bases are a match to TRBD2. This CDR3 has 15 amino acids. V shed 4 bases, J shed 3 bases, and the junction held 7 bases outside the gene matches. The germline V gene encodes CDR1 SGHRS and CDR2 YFSETQ.

The CDR3 sequence: CASSYAGSNIQYF. DNA of the CDR3: TGTGCCAGCAGTTACGCAGGGTCAAACATTCAGTACTTC. The V call is TRBV7-3, the J call TRBJ2-4; maybe TRBD1 (5 bases). This CDR3 contains 13 residues. Germline V CDR1 and CDR2: SGHTA, FQGTGA. The V end lost 6 bases, the J end lost 6 bases, and 12 bases lay between the germline ends.

This sequence joins TRBV4-3 and TRBJ2-1, with 12 bases that match TRBD2. The V segment lost 2 bases and the J segment 0 bases; nucleotides outside the gene matches: 5. The CDR3 is made up of 18 amino acids. CDR1 and CDR2 (germline): LGHNA, YSLEER. The CDR3 region has the DNA TGCGCCAGCAGCCAACGGACTAGCGGGGCAAGCTCCTACAATGAGCAGTTCTTC. Its protein is CASSQRTSGASSYNEQFF.

This clone was seen more than once but under ten times. The chain employs TRBV6-1 and TRBJ1-2; maybe TRBD1 (5 bases). The CDR3 has 13 amino acids. Germline assignment: CDR1 MNHNS and CDR2 SASEGT. V gave up 3 bases and J gave up 8 bases, with 13 bases separating them. Here the CDR3 reads CASSDLGTAGYTF. CDR3 nucleotide sequence: TGTGCCAGCAGTGATCTTGGGACTGCGGGCTACACCTTC.

This clone appeared a few times. This chain connects TRBV5-1 to TRBJ1-5; 7 bases line up with TRBD1. The CDR3 runs 14 residues. Per germline, CDR1 SGHRS and CDR2 YFSETQ. With 1 base clipped from V and 2 bases from J, the junction kept 0 bases outside the gene matches. The CDR3 nucleotides are TGCGCCAGCAGCTTGACAGGGGGCAATCAGCCCCAGCATTTT. Translation gives CASSLTGGNQPQHF. Together with reference TRBV5-1 and TRBJ1-5, the CDR3 gives the full variable domain: KAGVTQTPRYLIKTRGQQVTLSCSPISGHRSVSWYQQTPGQGLQFLFEYFSETQRNKGNFPGRFSGRQFSNSRSEMNVSTLELGDSALYLCASSLTGGNQPQHFGDGTRLSIL.

This sequence joins TRBV4-1 and TRBJ2-1; TRBD1 agrees at 8 bases. This CDR3 has 15 residues. V dropped 3 bases and J dropped 9; count of bases not matched to a gene: 10. Looked up from germline, CDR1 is MGHRA and CDR2 is YSYEKL. The CDR3 sequence: CASSHPGGARTEQFF. The CDR3 DNA reads TGCGCCAGCAGCCACCCAGGGGGCGCGCGGACTGAGCAGTTCTTC.

The table lists this clone with a few counts. This chain links TRBV9 with TRBJ2-5; D gene unclear. The CDR3 is made up of 16 amino acids. V gave up 0 bases and J gave up 0 bases, with 12 bases separating them. Germline V gives CDR1 SGDLS, CDR2 YYNGEE. The DNA for the CDR3 is TGTGCCAGCAGCGTAGGAGTCTTTGAGTACCAAGAGACCCAGTACTTC. Amino acids: CASSVGVFEYQETQYF.

The rearrangement uses TRBV9 and TRBJ2-7; D uncertain. The germline V and J ends were trimmed by 0 bases and 6 bases, with 13 bases remaining between them. The CDR3 has 14 residues. CDR1 is SGDLS, CDR2 YYNGEE, per germline. The CDR3 coding sequence is TGTGCCAGCAGCGTAGGTAGTTTACTTTCCGAGCAGTACTTC. Protein: CASSVGSLLSEQYF.